This T cell receptor (beta chain) was identified in a study of cytomegalovirus exposure and HLA in healthy donors. Study-level background: From about 200 million T cells, an earlier analysis saw 120 million or so unique TCR beta sequences. Among the approximately 400 genotyped donors, approximately 81% were placed in the Caucasian-associated ancestry cluster. Study-wide points: Judged likely to be a sequencing artifact was a cluster of highly shared sequence variants. Segments of the TCR beta V type were, in most cases, productive about 87% or about 30% of the time in an earlier analysis.

As regards this clone: Antigen unknown.

PCR used 60 Vbeta primers and 13 Jbeta primers. Clones were read by immunoSEQ multiplex PCR, and TCRdb kept only the in-frame ones, dropping some. The sample shows around 100,000 clones, 65% to 75% of them seen only once. The sequence was collected from a woman aged 40 to 49 in good health and CMV-seropositive. Material: PBMCs.

The CDR3 DNA sequence: TGTGCCAGCAGCCAACTAAGACTCACCGGGGAGCTGTTTTTT. This translates into CASSQLRLTGELFF. The rearrangement links TRBV14 to TRBJ2-2, with D hard to call. The CDR3 has 14 amino acids. Germline V gene sequence: CDR1 SGHDN, CDR2 FVKESK. V lost 2 bases to trimming and J lost 4 bases, with 8 bases between them.